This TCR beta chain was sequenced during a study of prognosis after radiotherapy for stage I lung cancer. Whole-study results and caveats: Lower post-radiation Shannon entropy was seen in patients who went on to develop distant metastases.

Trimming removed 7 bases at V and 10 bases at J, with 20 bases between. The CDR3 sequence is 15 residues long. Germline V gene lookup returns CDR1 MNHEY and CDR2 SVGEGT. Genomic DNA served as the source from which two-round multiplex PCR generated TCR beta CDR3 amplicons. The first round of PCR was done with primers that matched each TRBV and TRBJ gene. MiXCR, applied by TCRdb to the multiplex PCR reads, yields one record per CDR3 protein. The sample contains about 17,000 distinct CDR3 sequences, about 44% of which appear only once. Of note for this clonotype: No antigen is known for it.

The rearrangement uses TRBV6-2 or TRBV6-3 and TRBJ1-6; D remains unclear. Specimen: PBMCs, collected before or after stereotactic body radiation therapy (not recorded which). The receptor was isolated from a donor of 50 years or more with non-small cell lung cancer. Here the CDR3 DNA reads TGTGCCAGCAAACTAAACCACGGCAGGATCTCACCCCTCCACTTT. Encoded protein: CASKLNHGRISPLHF.